The next 5 T cell receptor beta chains were all read from a single sample in a study of T cell responses to AZD1222 COVID-19 vaccine. Sequencing used immunoSEQ multiplex PCR; TCRdb keeps in-frame clones, though not all of them. In the table there are roughly 67,000 clones, around nine tenths of which are singletons. The input for sequencing was peripheral blood, taken on day 0 of AZD1222 vaccination. Receptor source: an adult in good health.

This chain links TRBV19 with TRBJ1-4; 8 bases are shared with TRBD1. V was clipped by 5 bases and J by 3 bases; unmatched bases: 14. The CDR3 extends over 18 amino acids. Germline CDR1 reads LNHDA; CDR2 reads SQIVND (reference sequence). This CDR3 is CASSLSGQGAPSNEKLFF. The CDR3 DNA reads as TGTGCCAGTAGTCTCTCCGGACAGGGAGCCCCTTCTAATGAAAAACTGTTTTTT.

V usage is TRBV7-6 and J usage is TRBJ2-5; TRBD2 matches at 16 bases. The CDR3 loop spans 20 amino acids. The ends lost 5 bases at V and 4 bases at J; junction bases unmatched: 16. CDR1 is SGHVS and CDR2 is FNYEAQ in the germline V gene. The CDR3 is CASSKGLAGGPSVVGETQYF. The CDR3 DNA sequence: TGTGCCAGCAGCAAGGGACTAGCGGGAGGGCCGAGTGTGGTTGGAGAGACCCAGTACTTC.

CDR3 sequence (DNA): TGCGCCAGCAGCGCTAGCGGGAGAAGCTCCTACGAGCAGTACTTC. As protein: CASSASGRSSYEQYF. The chain recombines TRBV5-1 with TRBJ2-7; 10 bases match TRBD2. The V gene's germline CDR1 is SGHRS and CDR2 YFSETQ. The CDR3 covers 15 residues. Trimming cost V 4 bases and J 0 bases; bases outside gene matches: 4.

This chain's CDR3 is CASSRSVVGEQYF. The CDR3 DNA is TGTGCCAGCTCACGCAGCGTCGTGGGAGAGCAGTACTTC. The J gene is TRBJ2-7, the V gene TRBV18; the D is unclear. The CDR3 runs 13 residues. Germline V gene lookup returns CDR1 KGHSH and CDR2 LQKENI. The V end lost 4 bases, the J end lost 7 bases, and 14 bases lay between the germline ends.

The J gene is TRBJ2-1, the V gene TRBV7-2; TRBD2 matches 12 bases. The CDR3 runs 18 residues. The V gene end was trimmed by 1 base and the J gene end by 4 bases; junction bases not matched to a gene: 8. Germline V gene data show CDR1 as SGHTA and CDR2 as FQGNSA. The CDR3 protein is CASSLGGLAGPLYNEQFF. The CDR3 DNA sequence: TGTGCCAGCAGCTTAGGCGGACTAGCGGGACCGCTATACAATGAGCAGTTCTTC.